Sequencing of this TCR beta chain was carried out in a study of human T cells and chemical hapten exposure. Time point: pre-sensitization, week 0. Treatment defined: therapeutic diphenylcyclopropenone sensitization with weekly scalp DPC. Each cDNA molecule in the library carried unique molecular identifiers. TCRdb re-called the RACE reads through MiXCR, storing one row per CDR3 protein. The repertoire holds some 400,000 distinct CDR3 sequences, about 5.1% seen once, with 2.5% to 3% in the top ten. This CDR3 has 12 amino acids. Looked up from germline, CDR1 is MNHNY and CDR2 is SVGAGI (reference sequence). The germline V and J ends were trimmed by 2 bases and 8 bases, with 9 bases remaining between them. This clonotype was observed at least ten times.

This clonotype was sampled from a woman between 45 and 65 years old with alopecia areata. Some clones in this sample may be carry-over from other donors' samples. This material consisted of whole blood, taken in connection with sensitization to the hapten diphenylcyclopropenone (DPC). V gene TRBV6-6 combines with J gene TRBJ1-1; D is undetermined. The CDR3: CASSYAGGEAFF. DNA for the CDR3: TGTGCCAGCAGTTACGCGGGCGGGGAAGCTTTCTTT.